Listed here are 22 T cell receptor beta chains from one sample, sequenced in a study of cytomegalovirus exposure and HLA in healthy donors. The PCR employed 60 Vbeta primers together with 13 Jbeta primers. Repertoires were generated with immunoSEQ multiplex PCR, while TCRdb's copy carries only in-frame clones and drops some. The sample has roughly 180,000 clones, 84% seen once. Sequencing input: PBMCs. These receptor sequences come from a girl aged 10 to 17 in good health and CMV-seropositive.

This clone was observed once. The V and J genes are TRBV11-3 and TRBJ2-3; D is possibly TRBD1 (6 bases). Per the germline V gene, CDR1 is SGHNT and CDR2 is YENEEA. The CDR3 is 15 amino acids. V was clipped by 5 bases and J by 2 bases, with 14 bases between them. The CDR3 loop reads CASSPGQTATDTQYF. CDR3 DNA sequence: TGTGCCAGCAGCCCTGGACAGACGGCCACAGATACGCAGTATTTT.

CDR3 region: CASSARQGTQPQHF. CDR3 sequence (DNA): TGTGCCAGCAGCGCAAGACAGGGGACCCAGCCCCAGCATTTT. The chain employs TRBV9 and TRBJ1-5, with TRBD1 matching 8 bases. CDR1 and CDR2 (germline): SGDLS, YYNGEE. V was pared by 3 bases and J by 7 bases, with 6 bases of the junction left unmatched. The CDR3 runs 14 residues.

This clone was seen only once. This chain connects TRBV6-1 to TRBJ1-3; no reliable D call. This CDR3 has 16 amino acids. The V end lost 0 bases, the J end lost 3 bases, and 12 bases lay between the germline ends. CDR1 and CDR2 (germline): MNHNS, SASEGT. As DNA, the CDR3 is TGTGCCAGCAGTGAAGCGTATTATGGAGGTGGAAACACCATATATTTT. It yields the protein CASSEAYYGGGNTIYF.

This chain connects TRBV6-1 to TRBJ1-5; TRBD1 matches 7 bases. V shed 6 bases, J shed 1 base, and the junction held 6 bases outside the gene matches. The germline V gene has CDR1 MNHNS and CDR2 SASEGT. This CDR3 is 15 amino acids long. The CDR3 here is CASRVDRASNQPQHF. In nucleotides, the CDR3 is TGTGCCAGCAGAGTAGACAGGGCAAGCAATCAGCCCCAGCATTTT.

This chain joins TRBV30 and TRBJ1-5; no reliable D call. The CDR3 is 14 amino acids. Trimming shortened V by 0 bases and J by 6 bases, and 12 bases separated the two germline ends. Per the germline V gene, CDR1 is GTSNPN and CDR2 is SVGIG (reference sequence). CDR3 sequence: CAWSVSGRGQPQHF. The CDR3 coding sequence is TGTGCCTGGAGTGTAAGTGGTCGGGGTCAGCCCCAGCATTTT.

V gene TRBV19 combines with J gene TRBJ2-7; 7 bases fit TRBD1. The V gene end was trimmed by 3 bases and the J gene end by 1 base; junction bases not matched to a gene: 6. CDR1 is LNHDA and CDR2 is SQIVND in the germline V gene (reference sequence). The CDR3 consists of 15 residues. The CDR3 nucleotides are TGTGCCAGTAGTATCCGGGACAGCGGTTCCTACGAGCAGTACTTC. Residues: CASSIRDSGSYEQYF.

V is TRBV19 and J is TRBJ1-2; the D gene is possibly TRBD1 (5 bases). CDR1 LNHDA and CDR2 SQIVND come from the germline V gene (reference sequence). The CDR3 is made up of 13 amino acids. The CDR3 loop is CVATATNSYGYTF. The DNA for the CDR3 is TGTGTCGCGACAGCCACCAATTCCTATGGCTACACCTTC. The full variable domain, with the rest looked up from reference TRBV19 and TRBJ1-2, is DGGITQSPKYLFRKEGQNVTLSCEQNLNHDAMYWYRQDPGQGLRLIYYSQIVNDFQKGDIAEGYSVSREKKESFPLTVTSAQKNPTAFYLCVATATNSYGYTFGSGTRLTVV.

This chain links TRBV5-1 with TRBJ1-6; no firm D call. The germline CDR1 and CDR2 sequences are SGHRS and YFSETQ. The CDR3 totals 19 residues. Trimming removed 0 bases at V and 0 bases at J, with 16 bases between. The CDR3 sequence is CASSLAGTDSLSYNSPLHF. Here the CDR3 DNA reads TGCGCCAGCAGCTTGGCGGGTACGGACTCTCTCTCCTATAATTCACCCCTCCACTTT.

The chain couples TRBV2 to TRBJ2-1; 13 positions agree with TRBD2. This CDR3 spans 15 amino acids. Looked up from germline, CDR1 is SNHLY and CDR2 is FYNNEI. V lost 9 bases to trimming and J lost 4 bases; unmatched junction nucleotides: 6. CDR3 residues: CASPTSGGLYNEQFF. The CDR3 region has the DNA TGTGCCAGTCCGACTAGCGGGGGGCTATACAATGAGCAGTTCTTC.

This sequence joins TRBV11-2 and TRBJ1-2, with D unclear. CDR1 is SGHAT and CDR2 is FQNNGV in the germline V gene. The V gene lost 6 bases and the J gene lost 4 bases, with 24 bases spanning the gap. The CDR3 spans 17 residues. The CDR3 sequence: CASSFPRALESGYGYTF. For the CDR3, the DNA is TGTGCCAGCAGTTTTCCTCGGGCCCTTGAAAGCGGCTATGGCTACACCTTC.

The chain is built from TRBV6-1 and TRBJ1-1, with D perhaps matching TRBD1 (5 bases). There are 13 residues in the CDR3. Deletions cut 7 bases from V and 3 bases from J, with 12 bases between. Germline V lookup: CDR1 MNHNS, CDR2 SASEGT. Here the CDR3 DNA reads TGTGCCAGCACTCCTTCGGGGGACACTGAAGCTTTCTTT. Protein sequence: CASTPSGDTEAFF.

DNA of the CDR3: TGCGCCAGCAGAACGGGGACTAGCGGGGGCAATGAGCAGTTCTTC. It is translated as CASRTGTSGGNEQFF. The chain employs TRBV5-1 and TRBJ2-1, with 14 bases that match TRBD2. The CDR3 consists of 15 residues. The J segment lost 6 bases and the V segment lost 5 bases, leaving 4 bases of the junction unmatched. Germline-derived CDR1 and CDR2 are SGHRS and YFSETQ.

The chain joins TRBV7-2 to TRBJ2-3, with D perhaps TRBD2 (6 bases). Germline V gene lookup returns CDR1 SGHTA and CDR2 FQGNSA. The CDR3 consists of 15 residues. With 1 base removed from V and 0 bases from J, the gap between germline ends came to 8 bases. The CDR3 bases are TGTGCCAGCAGCTTAGAAGGGACTAGCACAGATACGCAGTATTTT. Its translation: CASSLEGTSTDTQYF.

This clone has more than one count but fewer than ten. Here the CDR3 DNA reads TGCGCCAGCAGCCAAGTCGCGGGAACTGGAAACACCATATATTTT. Translation gives CASSQVAGTGNTIYF. The gene calls are TRBV4-1 and TRBJ1-3, with D unclear. V was clipped by 1 base and J by 2 bases, with 9 bases between them. Germline V gene sequence: CDR1 MGHRA, CDR2 YSYEKL. The CDR3 is 15 residues long.

The CDR3 DNA is TGTGCCAGCAGTCAGTGGAACACTGAAGCTTTCTTT. It is translated as CASSQWNTEAFF. The chain recombines TRBV27 with TRBJ1-1, with no clear D. The ends were cut back, 5 bases at V and 1 base at J, with 5 bases in the middle. The CDR3 totals 12 residues. CDR1 is MNHEY and CDR2 is SMNVEV in the germline V gene (reference sequence).

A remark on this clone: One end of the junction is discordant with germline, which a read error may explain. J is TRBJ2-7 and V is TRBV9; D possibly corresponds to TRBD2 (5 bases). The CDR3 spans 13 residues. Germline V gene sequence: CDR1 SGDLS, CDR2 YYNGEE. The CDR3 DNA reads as TGTGTCAGCAGCGTAGTAGAGGGTTACGAGCAGTACTTC. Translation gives CVSSVVEGYEQYF. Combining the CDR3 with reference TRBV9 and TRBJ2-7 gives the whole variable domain DSGVTQTPKHLITATGQRVTLRCSPRSGDLSVYWYQQSLDQGLQFLIQYYNGEERAKGNILERFSAQQFPDLHSELNLSSLELGDSALYFCVSSVVEGYEQYFGPGTRLTVT.

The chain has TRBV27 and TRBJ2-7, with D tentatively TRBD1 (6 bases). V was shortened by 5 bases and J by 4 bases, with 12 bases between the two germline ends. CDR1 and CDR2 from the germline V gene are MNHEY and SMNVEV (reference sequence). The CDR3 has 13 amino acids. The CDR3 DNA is TGTGCCAGCAGTAGACCGGACAGATACGAGCAGTACTTC. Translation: CASSRPDRYEQYF.

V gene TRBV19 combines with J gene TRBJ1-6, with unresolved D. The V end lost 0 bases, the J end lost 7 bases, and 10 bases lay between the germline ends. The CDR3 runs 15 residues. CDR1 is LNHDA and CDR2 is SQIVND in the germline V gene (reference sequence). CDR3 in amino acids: CASSIDNGGNSPLHF. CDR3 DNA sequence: TGTGCCAGTAGTATAGACAACGGAGGGAATTCACCCCTCCACTTT.

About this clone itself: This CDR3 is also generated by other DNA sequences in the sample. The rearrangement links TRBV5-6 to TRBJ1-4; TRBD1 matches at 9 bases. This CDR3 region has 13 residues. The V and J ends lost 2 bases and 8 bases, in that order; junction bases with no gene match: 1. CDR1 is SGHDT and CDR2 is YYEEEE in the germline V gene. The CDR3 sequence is CASSLQGAEKLFF. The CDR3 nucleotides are TGTGCCAGCAGCTTACAGGGGGCGGAAAAACTGTTTTTT.

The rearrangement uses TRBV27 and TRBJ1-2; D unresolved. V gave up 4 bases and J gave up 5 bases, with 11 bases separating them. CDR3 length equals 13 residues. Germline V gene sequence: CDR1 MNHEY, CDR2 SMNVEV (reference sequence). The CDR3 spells CASSWGSGYGYTF. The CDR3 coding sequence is TGTGCCAGCAGTTGGGGTTCGGGATATGGCTACACCTTC.

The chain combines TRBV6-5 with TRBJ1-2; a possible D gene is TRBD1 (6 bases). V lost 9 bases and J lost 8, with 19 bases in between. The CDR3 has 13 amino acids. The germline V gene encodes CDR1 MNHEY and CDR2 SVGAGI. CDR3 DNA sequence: TGTGCCAGTAGTGAAGAGGGGGTACAGGGCTACACCTTC. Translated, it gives CASSEEGVQGYTF.

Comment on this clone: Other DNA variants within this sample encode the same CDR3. Written as DNA, the CDR3 is TGTGCCAGCAGCTTGGTTCAGGGGGACACCGGGGAGCTGTTTTTT. Protein sequence: CASSLVQGDTGELFF. This chain links TRBV5-6 with TRBJ2-2; TRBD1 aligns across 7 bases. The CDR3 totals 15 residues. V lost 0 bases to trimming and J lost 3 bases; unmatched junction nucleotides: 2. CDR1 and CDR2 from the germline V gene are SGHDT and YYEEEE.